This is a list of T cell receptor beta chains from one sample in a study of vaccination and CD4 T cells after COVID-19. Their antigen targets remain unknown. One entry per CDR3 protein results from TCRdb running MiXCR on the PCR reads. The sample lists 9,500 to 15,000 distinct CDR3 sequences; around 60% were seen once. Sequenced: CD4+ T cells from blood, cultured in vitro. The receptors shown here come from a human donor who had recovered from COVID-19. CDR3s include the opening cysteine and the closing phenylalanine or tryptophan. Fields, in order: J gene, V gene, CDR3 protein.

>TRBJ1-2|TRBV30
CAWRSDRADGYTF
>TRBJ2-7|TRBV6-1
CASSEEGTSPYEQYF
>TRBJ2-1|TRBV19
CASSSTSGSVTYNEQFF
>TRBJ1-6|TRBV28
CASTPPSWTANSPLHF
>TRBJ2-2|TRBV18
CASSPQGMGTGELFF
>TRBJ1-5|TRBV6-1
CASSEANQPQHF
>TRBJ2-1|TRBV24-1
CATSDNGPANEQFF
>TRBJ2-6|TRBV28
CASNQQPSIFGANVLTF
>TRBJ1-5|TRBV7-2
CASSLQSNQPQHF
>TRBJ1-1|TRBV7-2
CASGTGNTEAFF
>TRBJ1-1|TRBV7-9
CASSLHGLYAEAFF
>TRBJ2-5|TRBV5-1
CASSHPGQRQETQYF
>TRBJ2-1|TRBV27
CASRYYNEQFF
>TRBJ2-1|TRBV19
CASSIGAAQGGEQFF
>TRBJ2-4|TRBV20-1
CSAPRTGEKNIQYF
>TRBJ2-3|TRBV15
CATRDGTAQVTQYF
>TRBJ2-7|TRBV20-1
CSATPPLAGSSYEQYF
>TRBJ2-7|TRBV10-2
CASTVGTGIPLGF
>TRBJ2-5|TRBV2
CASSGTGAPETQYF
>TRBJ2-3|TRBV2
CASARDSTSTDTQYF
>TRBJ2-1|TRBV20-1
CSARDWGREKYNEQFF
>TRBJ2-7|TRBV7-8
CASSAPSVVRQYF
>TRBJ2-5|TRBV2
CASSEHTQETQYF
>TRBJ2-1|TRBV20-1
CSARTSGTNEQFF
>TRBJ2-7|TRBV4-2
CASSPGPAEYEQYF
>TRBJ1-6|TRBV18
CASSPRRLGSPLHF
>TRBJ1-5|TRBV7-9
CASSLQGIGPQHF
>TRBJ1-5|TRBV7-2
CASSLGVPGAGQPQHF